The rows below give T cell receptor beta chains drawn from one sample of a study of T cells in Graves' hyperthyroidism and ophthalmopathy. TCRdb re-analysed the multiplex PCR reads in MiXCR, keeping a single row per CDR3 protein. The sample includes about 700,000 distinct CDR3 sequences, 12% to 15% of them seen just once. Material for sequencing was blood. These receptors all come from a woman younger than 30 with Graves' hyperthyroidism. Each CDR3 is given with its conserved first and last residue. A D gene is named only where the DNA matches it firmly. Part of the rows lack a size; the others show once, few, many or a class for expanded clones.

abundance: few
d_gene: NA
j_gene: TRBJ2-1
v_gene: TRBV19
CDR3aa: CASSLRGPVGQFF
CDR3nt: TGTGCCAGTAGTCTCCGGGGCCCCGTCGGGCAGTTCTTC

abundance: many
d_gene: NA
j_gene: TRBJ2-2
v_gene: TRBV4-1
CDR3aa: CASSQGGLSTGELFF
CDR3nt: TGCGCCAGCAGCCAAGGAGGACTGAGCACCGGGGAGCTGTTTTTT

abundance: NA
d_gene: NA
j_gene: TRBJ2-1
v_gene: TRBV6-1
CDR3aa: CASSSPLRGWDEQFF
CDR3nt: TGTGCCAGCAGTTCCCCCCTTCGAGGGTGGGATGAGCAGTTCTTC

abundance: NA
d_gene: NA
j_gene: TRBJ2-2
v_gene: TRBV19
CDR3aa: CASSTTGLGMGELFF
CDR3nt: TGTGCCAGTAGTACAACAGGGTTGGGGATGGGGGAGCTGTTTTTT

abundance: NA
d_gene: NA
j_gene: TRBJ1-1
v_gene: TRBV5-1
CDR3aa: CASSLGDGDTEAFF
CDR3nt: TGCGCCAGCAGCTTGGGGGACGGCGACACTGAAGCTTTCTTT

abundance: many
d_gene: NA
j_gene: TRBJ1-6
v_gene: TRBV6-1
CDR3aa: CASSPGPSGSPLHF
CDR3nt: TGTGCCAGCAGCCCGGGACCGTCGGGTTCACCCCTCCACTTT

abundance: once
d_gene: TRBD2
j_gene: TRBJ2-3
v_gene: TRBV6-2/TRBV6-3
CDR3aa: CAGSYLGRKASGMTQYF
CDR3nt: TGTGCCGGCAGTTACTTGGGGAGGAAGGCTAGCGGGATGACGCAGTATTTT

abundance: NA
d_gene: NA
j_gene: TRBJ1-2
v_gene: TRBV19
CDR3aa: CASSIYDRPGGYTF
CDR3nt: TGTGCCAGTAGTATATACGACAGGCCGGGAGGCTACACCTTC

abundance: few
d_gene: NA
j_gene: TRBJ1-1
v_gene: TRBV4-3
CDR3aa: CASSQDGENTEAFF
CDR3nt: TGCGCCAGCAGCCAAGATGGGGAGAACACTGAAGCTTTCTTT

abundance: NA
d_gene: TRBD1
j_gene: TRBJ1-5
v_gene: TRBV19
CDR3aa: CATDRGPRNQPQHF
CDR3nt: TGTGCCACGGACAGGGGGCCGAGGAATCAGCCCCAGCATTTT

abundance: NA
d_gene: TRBD1
j_gene: TRBJ2-7
v_gene: TRBV4-1
CDR3aa: CASSHNRGSYEQYF
CDR3nt: TGCGCCAGCAGCCACAACAGGGGGTCCTACGAGCAGTACTTC

abundance: many
d_gene: TRBD1
j_gene: TRBJ2-7
v_gene: TRBV5-1
CDR3aa: CASSQTIGTGDYEQYF
CDR3nt: TGCGCCAGCAGCCAGACTATCGGGACAGGGGACTACGAGCAGTACTTC

abundance: many
d_gene: NA
j_gene: TRBJ1-5
v_gene: TRBV7-2
CDR3aa: CASSFWGEQPQHF
CDR3nt: TGTGCCAGCAGCTTTTGGGGAGAGCAGCCCCAGCATTTT

abundance: many
d_gene: NA
j_gene: TRBJ2-7
v_gene: TRBV11-2
CDR3aa: CASSTSGGVYEQYF
CDR3nt: TGTGCCAGCAGCACCTCCGGAGGGGTCTACGAGCAGTACTTC

abundance: NA
d_gene: NA
j_gene: TRBJ2-1
v_gene: TRBV2
CDR3aa: CASSPNGVMGEQFF
CDR3nt: TGTGCCAGCAGTCCTAACGGGGTCATGGGTGAGCAGTTCTTC

abundance: few
d_gene: TRBD1
j_gene: TRBJ2-7
v_gene: TRBV4-3
CDR3aa: CASSQDRPGTGSYEQYF
CDR3nt: TGCGCCAGCAGCCAAGATCGGCCCGGGACAGGGTCATACGAGCAGTACTTC

abundance: many
d_gene: TRBD2
j_gene: TRBJ2-3
v_gene: TRBV28
CDR3aa: CASSLSGYFVAGEVSVLPDTQYF
CDR3nt: TGTGCCAGCAGTTTATCGGGGTACTTCGTAGCGGGAGAAGTTTCGGTTCTCCCAGATACGCAGTATTTT

abundance: NA
d_gene: NA
j_gene: TRBJ2-3
v_gene: TRBV6-2/TRBV6-3
CDR3aa: CASSYGTLSTDTQYF
CDR3nt: TGTGCCAGCAGTTACGGGACTCTTAGCACAGATACGCAGTATTTT

abundance: NA
d_gene: TRBD2
j_gene: TRBJ2-1
v_gene: TRBV11-2
CDR3aa: CASSSGQRDVNEQFF
CDR3nt: TGTGCCAGCAGCTCGGGGCAGCGGGACGTAAATGAGCAGTTCTTC

abundance: many
d_gene: NA
j_gene: TRBJ2-7
v_gene: TRBV13
CDR3aa: CASSWGRGSPSYEQYF
CDR3nt: TGTGCCAGCAGCTGGGGACGGGGCAGCCCCTCCTACGAGCAGTACTTC

abundance: NA
d_gene: NA
j_gene: TRBJ1-4
v_gene: TRBV27
CDR3aa: CASSPLGIGGEKLFF
CDR3nt: TGTGCCAGCAGCCCATTGGGTATTGGGGGAGAAAAACTGTTTTTT

abundance: many
d_gene: NA
j_gene: TRBJ2-6
v_gene: TRBV11-3
CDR3aa: CASRYSGANVLTF
CDR3nt: TGTGCCAGCAGATACTCTGGGGCCAACGTCCTGACTTTC

abundance: many
d_gene: NA
j_gene: TRBJ2-5
v_gene: TRBV2
CDR3aa: CASGIPVSETQYF
CDR3nt: TGTGCCAGCGGAATCCCGGTTTCCGAGACCCAGTACTTC

abundance: NA
d_gene: TRBD2
j_gene: TRBJ2-7
v_gene: TRBV4-1
CDR3aa: CASSPLSRLAGGPSSYEQYF
CDR3nt: TGCGCCAGCAGCCCATTATCTAGACTAGCGGGAGGGCCCTCGTCCTACGAGCAGTACTTC

abundance: NA
d_gene: NA
j_gene: TRBJ1-2
v_gene: TRBV19
CDR3aa: CASSPSAEGYGYTF
CDR3nt: TGTGCCAGTAGCCCCTCGGCCGAGGGCTATGGCTACACCTTC

abundance: many
d_gene: TRBD1
j_gene: TRBJ1-1
v_gene: TRBV2
CDR3aa: CASSEDPYTGDTEAFF
CDR3nt: TGTGCCAGCAGTGAAGACCCGTATACAGGGGACACTGAAGCTTTCTTT

abundance: many
d_gene: NA
j_gene: TRBJ2-7
v_gene: TRBV27
CDR3aa: CASSTSLGLSYEQYF
CDR3nt: TGTGCCAGCAGTACTTCATTGGGACTGTCATACGAGCAGTACTTC

abundance: many
d_gene: NA
j_gene: TRBJ2-2
v_gene: TRBV4-2
CDR3aa: CASSQVDTRTGELFF
CDR3nt: TGTGCCAGCAGCCAAGTGGACACCCGCACCGGGGAGCTGTTTTTT

abundance: many
d_gene: TRBD2
j_gene: TRBJ2-1
v_gene: TRBV11-2
CDR3aa: CASSLAGGPKGSYNEQFF
CDR3nt: TGTGCCAGCAGCTTAGCGGGAGGGCCTAAAGGCTCCTACAATGAGCAGTTCTTC

abundance: many
d_gene: NA
j_gene: TRBJ1-1
v_gene: TRBV6-6
CDR3aa: CASSYSRAWNTEAFF
CDR3nt: TGTGCCAGCAGTTACTCGAGGGCGTGGAACACTGAAGCTTTCTTT

abundance: NA
d_gene: TRBD2
j_gene: TRBJ2-1
v_gene: TRBV19
CDR3aa: CASAIAGGGDEQFF
CDR3nt: TGTGCCAGTGCCATAGCGGGAGGGGGCGATGAGCAGTTCTTC

abundance: NA
d_gene: NA
j_gene: TRBJ2-3
v_gene: TRBV7-8
CDR3aa: CASSLVTGLITDTQYF
CDR3nt: TGTGCCAGCAGCCTAGTCACGGGACTCATCACAGATACGCAGTATTTT

abundance: many
d_gene: NA
j_gene: TRBJ1-1
v_gene: TRBV28
CDR3aa: CASSPADSRNTEAFF
CDR3nt: TGTGCCAGCAGCCCAGCGGATTCAAGGAACACTGAAGCTTTCTTT

abundance: many
d_gene: NA
j_gene: TRBJ2-2
v_gene: TRBV11-2
CDR3aa: CASSLVLANTGELFF
CDR3nt: TGTGCCAGCAGCTTAGTGCTAGCGAACACCGGGGAGCTGTTTTTT

abundance: NA
d_gene: TRBD1
j_gene: TRBJ1-1
v_gene: TRBV4-1
CDR3aa: CASSLRLDRVTEAFF
CDR3nt: TGCGCCAGCAGCCTGCGTCTGGACAGGGTGACTGAAGCTTTCTTT

abundance: many
d_gene: TRBD1
j_gene: TRBJ1-5
v_gene: TRBV20-1
CDR3aa: CSAPRTGRLGGGSNQPQHF
CDR3nt: TGCAGTGCTCCCAGGACAGGAAGGTTGGGAGGTGGTAGCAATCAGCCCCAGCATTTT

abundance: NA
d_gene: TRBD1
j_gene: TRBJ2-1
v_gene: TRBV24-1
CDR3aa: CATSAPDRGMSSSYNEQFF
CDR3nt: TGTGCCACCAGTGCCCCGGACAGGGGAATGTCCAGCTCCTACAATGAGCAGTTCTTC

abundance: many
d_gene: NA
j_gene: TRBJ2-7
v_gene: TRBV29-1
CDR3aa: CSVTEYRSGEQYF
CDR3nt: TGCAGCGTCACGGAATACAGGTCCGGGGAGCAGTACTTC

abundance: many
d_gene: NA
j_gene: TRBJ2-3
v_gene: TRBV2
CDR3aa: CASKARGVEDTQYF
CDR3nt: TGTGCCAGCAAGGCCAGGGGGGTTGAAGATACGCAGTATTTT

abundance: many
d_gene: TRBD1
j_gene: TRBJ2-1
v_gene: TRBV27
CDR3aa: CASRQGPFKDEQFF
CDR3nt: TGTGCCAGTCGACAGGGACCTTTTAAGGATGAGCAGTTCTTC

abundance: few
d_gene: TRBD1
j_gene: TRBJ2-6
v_gene: TRBV24-1
CDR3aa: CATSVTGAGANVLTF
CDR3nt: TGTGCCACCAGTGTGACAGGGGCTGGGGCCAACGTCCTGACTTTC

abundance: many
d_gene: TRBD2
j_gene: TRBJ2-7
v_gene: TRBV13
CDR3aa: CASSPGLAGEVEQYF
CDR3nt: TGTGCCAGCAGCCCCGGACTAGCGGGAGAGGTCGAGCAGTACTTC

abundance: few
d_gene: NA
j_gene: TRBJ1-2
v_gene: TRBV7-9
CDR3aa: CASSPRAGTYGYTF
CDR3nt: TGTGCCAGCAGCCCCCGGGCGGGGACCTATGGCTACACCTTC

abundance: NA
d_gene: TRBD2
j_gene: TRBJ2-4
v_gene: TRBV4-3
CDR3aa: CASSQDAGVWENIQYF
CDR3nt: TGCGCCAGCAGCCAAGATGCGGGAGTATGGGAAAACATTCAGTACTTC

abundance: few
d_gene: NA
j_gene: TRBJ1-6
v_gene: TRBV15
CDR3aa: CATSASSGAHNSPLHF
CDR3nt: TGTGCCACCAGCGCATCCTCGGGGGCGCATAATTCACCCCTCCACTTT

abundance: NA
d_gene: NA
j_gene: TRBJ2-5
v_gene: TRBV20-1
CDR3aa: CSASFLSETQYF
CDR3nt: TGCAGTGCTAGCTTTTTATCGGAGACCCAGTACTTC

abundance: NA
d_gene: NA
j_gene: TRBJ2-7
v_gene: TRBV3-1
CDR3aa: CASSPLGFYEQYF
CDR3nt: TGTGCCAGCAGCCCCCTCGGGTTTTACGAGCAGTACTTC

abundance: few
d_gene: TRBD1
j_gene: TRBJ1-5
v_gene: TRBV28
CDR3aa: CASSPSGTGGYRPQHF
CDR3nt: TGTGCCAGCAGTCCATCCGGGACAGGGGGCTATCGGCCCCAGCATTTT

abundance: NA
d_gene: TRBD2
j_gene: TRBJ2-1
v_gene: TRBV28
CDR3aa: CASSLCGGRARNEQFF
CDR3nt: TGTGCCAGCAGTTTATGCGGCGGGAGGGCCCGAAATGAGCAGTTCTTC

abundance: many
d_gene: TRBD2
j_gene: TRBJ2-2
v_gene: TRBV12-3/TRBV12-4
CDR3aa: CASSFPGTSGRATGELFF
CDR3nt: TGTGCCAGCAGTTTTCCCGGGACTAGCGGGAGGGCCACCGGGGAGCTGTTTTTT

abundance: few
d_gene: NA
j_gene: TRBJ2-7
v_gene: TRBV27
CDR3aa: CASSLTLAYEQYF
CDR3nt: TGTGCCAGCAGTTTAACCCTAGCTTACGAGCAGTACTTC

abundance: few
d_gene: TRBD2
j_gene: TRBJ2-6
v_gene: TRBV6-1
CDR3aa: CASGTSGRRANVLTF
CDR3nt: TGTGCCAGCGGGACTAGCGGGAGACGCGCCAACGTCCTGACTTTC

abundance: NA
d_gene: TRBD1
j_gene: TRBJ1-1
v_gene: TRBV13
CDR3aa: CASSFGTGVNTEAFF
CDR3nt: TGTGCCAGCAGCTTCGGGACAGGGGTGAACACTGAAGCTTTCTTT